This T cell receptor beta chain is drawn from a study of chemoradiotherapy in HPV16-positive cancers. In the study overall: Two HPV16-positive patients' cells yielded candidate HPV-specific clones and common motifs. Study observations and caveats: Functional assays defining HPV-specific T cells used only two HPV16-positive patients. Non-HPV-specific T cells did not expand in tumors during treatment, whereas candidate HPV-specific clones and E7-related motifs did. Better recurrence-free survival went with HPV-responsive T-cell expansion in HPV16-positive patients.

Data came from immunoSEQ multiplex PCR; TCRdb stores just in-frame clones and leaves some out. The data contain 20,000 to 30,000 clones, 85% to 95% of them seen just once; the ten biggest clones take up about a fifth. Concerning this clone: Its antigen is not known.

Source: blood, taken from a patient who underwent chemoradiotherapy. The receptor was derived from a human donor with HPV-associated anogenital cancer.

The DNA of the CDR3 is TGCGCCAGCAGCTGGACCGGGACTAGCGACAATAGGGGGGATACGCAGTATTTT. Translation gives CASSWTGTSDNRGDTQYF. The chain has TRBV5-1 and TRBJ2-3; 10 nucleotides match TRBD2. Germline values: CDR1 SGHRS, CDR2 YFSETQ. The V segment lost 3 bases and the J segment 6 bases; nucleotides outside the gene matches: 16. The CDR3 sequence is 18 residues long.